These 31 T cell receptor beta chains originate from one sample sequenced in a study of cytomegalovirus exposure and HLA in healthy donors. 60 Vbeta and 13 Jbeta primers were used in PCR. Method: immunoSEQ multiplex PCR; TCRdb's copy keeps in-frame clones and lacks some. The profile shows 150,000 to 200,000 clones, around 80% of them singletons. Sequenced input: PBMCs. The receptors stem from a woman under 40 in good health and CMV-seronegative.

The rearrangement links TRBV7-2 to TRBJ1-1; 9 bases align to TRBD1. Germline V gives CDR1 SGHTA, CDR2 FQGNSA. Germline trimming cut 5 bases from V and 1 base from J; bases unmatched to any gene: 5. CDR3 length: 15 residues. CDR3 sequence: CASSPTGGKNTEAFF. CDR3 DNA: TGTGCCAGCAGCCCGACAGGGGGTAAGAACACTGAAGCTTTCTTT. The full variable domain, rest sourced from reference TRBV7-2 and TRBJ1-1, is GAGVSQSPSNKVTEKGKDVELRCDPISGHTALYWYRQSLGQGLEFLIYFQGNSAPDKSGLPSDRFSAERTGGSVSTLTIQRTQQEDSAVYLCASSPTGGKNTEAFFGQGTRLTVV.

Points on this clone: Relative to the germline gene, one junction end is altered; a read error may explain this. The genes are TRBV5-1 and TRBJ2-1; D may be TRBD2 (6 bases). The CDR3 totals 16 residues. CDR1 and CDR2 (germline): SGHRS, YFSETQ. This chain's CDR3 is CASSELAVSSYNEQLF. The CDR3 DNA follows: TGCGCCAGCAGCGAATTAGCGGTGAGCTCCTACAATGAGCAGCTCTTC.

This clone was recorded a few times. This chain joins TRBV27 and TRBJ1-2; perhaps TRBD1 as D (6 bases). The CDR3 runs 16 residues. Trimming took off 0 bases at V and 4 bases at J, with 15 bases between the two ends. CDR1 and CDR2 from the germline V gene are MNHEY and SMNVEV (reference sequence). As DNA, the CDR3 is TGTGCCAGCAGTTTATCCGGGACAAGCAGTAGCTATGGCTACACCTTC. Its translation is CASSLSGTSSSYGYTF.

The chain combines TRBV5-6 with TRBJ2-3, with D perhaps matching TRBD1 (6 bases). V lost 3 bases and J lost 0, with 17 bases in between. The CDR3 sequence is 17 residues long. Germline-derived CDR1 and CDR2 are SGHDT and YYEEEE. This CDR3 is CASSSTVRDRSTDTQYF. The CDR3 nucleotides read TGTGCCAGCAGCTCGACCGTACGCGACAGGAGCACAGATACGCAGTATTTT.

The chain joins TRBV7-8 to TRBJ1-5, with D maybe TRBD1 (6 bases). V was pared by 5 bases and J by 5 bases, with 10 bases between. Germline CDR1 SGHVS, CDR2 FQNEAQ. This CDR3 is built from 13 residues. CDR3 nucleotide sequence: TGTGCCAGCAGCCCAGGACAGTATCAGCCCCAGCATTTT. It is translated as CASSPGQYQPQHF.

V gene TRBV5-4 combines with J gene TRBJ2-5, with 9 bases that match TRBD1. The V and J ends lost 2 bases and 5 bases, in that order; junction bases with no gene match: 7. This CDR3 is 15 amino acids long. The germline gives CDR1 SGHNT, CDR2 YYREEE (reference sequence). The CDR3 is CASSFRQGGPETQYF. CDR3 sequence (DNA): TGTGCCAGCAGCTTTAGACAGGGGGGACCGGAGACCCAGTACTTC.

The V call is TRBV7-8, the J call TRBJ2-3, with D hard to call. The CDR3 runs to 15 residues. Trimming removed 2 bases at V and 1 base at J, with 10 bases between. Germline CDR1 reads SGHVS; CDR2 reads FQNEAQ. The CDR3 here is CASSLQLQRTDTQYF. CDR3 DNA sequence: TGTGCCAGCAGCTTACAACTCCAACGCACAGATACGCAGTATTTT.

The rearrangement links TRBV18 to TRBJ2-7; 8 nucleotides agree with TRBD1. V was pared by 3 bases and J by 3 bases, with 7 bases of the junction left unmatched. Germline-derived CDR1 and CDR2 are KGHSH and LQKENI. The CDR3 is 15 amino acids. The DNA of the CDR3 is TGTGCCAGCTCACCTGCGGGACAGGAATACTACGAGCAGTACTTC. Protein: CASSPAGQEYYEQYF.

As for this clone: The junction shows a germline mismatch at one end, possibly a read error. The chain recombines TRBV7-6 with TRBJ1-4, with D possibly being TRBD1 (5 bases). The germline V gene has CDR1 SGHVS and CDR2 FNYEAQ. The CDR3 contains 16 residues. DNA for the CDR3: TGTGCCAGCAGCCCAGGTCCCGCGGGGACGAATGAAAAACTGCTTTTT. It translates to CASSPGPAGTNEKLLF.

The chain carries TRBV30 and TRBJ1-2; possible D gene TRBD1, 6 bases. Germline-derived CDR1 and CDR2 are GTSNPN and SVGIG (reference sequence). CDR3 length equals 14 residues. Trimming stripped 2 bases from V and 7 bases from J, with 17 bases between. CDR3 sequence (DNA): TGTGCCTGGAGTACAACAGGGCCTGCGGGTGGCTACACCTTC. Translated: CAWSTTGPAGGYTF. Variable domain in full (rest from reference TRBV30 and TRBJ1-2): SQTIHQWPATLVQPVGSPLSLECTVEGTSNPNLYWYRQAAGRGLQLLFYSVGIGQISSEVPQNLSASRPQDRQFILSSKKLLLSDSGFYLCAWSTTGPAGGYTFGSGTRLTVV.

The CDR3 DNA sequence: TGTGCCAGCACCCCCGCGGGTACACTCTCCTACGAGCAGTACTTC. Translated, it gives CASTPAGTLSYEQYF. V is TRBV27 and J is TRBJ2-7; D perhaps matches TRBD2 (5 bases). CDR3 length: 15 residues. V gave up 7 bases and J gave up 0 bases, with 16 bases separating them. Germline lookup yields CDR1 MNHEY and CDR2 SMNVEV (reference sequence).

This sequence joins TRBV7-9 and TRBJ2-5; 7 bases map to TRBD1. The CDR3 totals 15 residues. The germline V gene has CDR1 SEHNR and CDR2 FQNEAQ (reference sequence). Germline trimming cut 4 bases from V and 3 bases from J; bases unmatched to any gene: 8. The CDR3 DNA follows: TGTGCCAGCAGCTCACCCCTTACAGGGGAAGAGACCCAGTACTTC. This translates into CASSSPLTGEETQYF.

This clone was recorded only once. The chain recombines TRBV7-9 with TRBJ2-7; 11 bases line up with TRBD2. The CDR3 extends over 16 amino acids. Germline-derived CDR1 and CDR2 are SEHNR and FQNEAQ (reference sequence). J was trimmed by 2 bases and V by 5 bases; bases with no gene match: 8. CDR3 DNA sequence: TGTGCCAGCAGCCCTAGTCTGACTAGCGGGACCTACGAGCAGTACTTC. Its protein product is CASSPSLTSGTYEQYF.

The chain carries TRBV10-3 and TRBJ2-5; TRBD1 matches at 12 bases. After removal of 8 bases from V and 5 bases from J, the junction contained 6 bases not matched to a gene. This CDR3 region has 14 residues. CDR1 is ENHRY, CDR2 SYGVKD, per germline. CDR3 in DNA: TGTGCCATCGGGGGACAGGGGGCTCGTGAGACCCAGTACTTC. Translated: CAIGGQGARETQYF.

This clone was counted once. This rearrangement joins TRBV19 to TRBJ1-2; 10 bases match TRBD1. The CDR3 loop spans 12 amino acids. V lost 7 bases to trimming and J lost 9 bases; unmatched junction nucleotides: 5. Per the germline V gene, CDR1 is LNHDA and CDR2 is SQIVND (reference sequence). CDR3 sequence reads: CASTDRGRSYTF. In DNA, the CDR3 is TGTGCCAGTACCGACAGGGGGCGAAGCTACACCTTC.

In this sample, this clone turned up a few times. The chain joins TRBV2 to TRBJ1-5; TRBD1 matches 8 bases. The CDR3 sequence is 15 residues long. V gave up 2 bases and J gave up 5 bases; unmatched junction bases: 5. CDR1 and CDR2 (germline): SNHLY, FYNNEI. The chain's CDR3 is CASSELQGAHQPQHF. DNA of the CDR3: TGTGCCAGCAGTGAACTTCAGGGGGCGCATCAGCCCCAGCATTTT.

The J gene is TRBJ2-7, the V gene TRBV6-1; TRBD2 matches 9 bases. This CDR3 comprises 15 residues. Germline V gene lookup returns CDR1 MNHNS and CDR2 SASEGT. V trimming: 6 bases; J trimming: 0 bases; junction bases outside the gene matches: 6. CDR3 DNA sequence: TGTGCCAGCAGGGAACTAGCGGGCCCCTCCTACGAGCAGTACTTC. It specifies CASRELAGPSYEQYF.

This clone was observed a handful of times. The chain recombines TRBV9 with TRBJ1-1; 7 bases are a match to TRBD1. Germline V gene data show CDR1 as SGDLS and CDR2 as YYNGEE. The J segment lost 1 base and the V segment lost 0 bases, leaving 3 bases of the junction unmatched. The CDR3 is 15 residues long. CDR3 nucleotide sequence: TGTGCCAGCAGCGTAGGCGGGACAGAGAACACTGAAGCTTTCTTT. It encodes CASSVGGTENTEAFF. The variable domain in full, completed from reference TRBV9 and TRBJ1-1, reads DSGVTQTPKHLITATGQRVTLRCSPRSGDLSVYWYQQSLDQGLQFLIQYYNGEERAKGNILERFSAQQFPDLHSELNLSSLELGDSALYFCASSVGGTENTEAFFGQGTRLTVV.

The chain uses TRBV20-1 and TRBJ2-5; TRBD2 agrees at 9 bases. The V and J ends lost 6 bases and 9 bases, in that order; junction bases with no gene match: 5. From germline, CDR1 is DFQATT and CDR2 SNEGSKA (reference sequence). The CDR3 is made up of 11 amino acids. CDR3 in amino acids: CSARGGTAQYF. The CDR3 DNA reads TGCAGTGCGCGGGGGGGCACGGCCCAGTACTTC.

V is TRBV6-5 and J is TRBJ1-5, with D possibly TRBD1 on 5 matching bases. The length of the CDR3 is 14 residues. The V end lost 0 bases, the J end lost 5 bases, and 8 bases lay between the germline ends. Germline V lookup: CDR1 MNHEY, CDR2 SVGAGI. CDR3 coding DNA: TGTGCCAGCAGTTACTCGGACACTTATCAGCCCCAGCATTTT. Translating it yields CASSYSDTYQPQHF.

The chain has TRBV29-1 and TRBJ2-3; weak D call: TRBD2 (6 bases). The CDR3 has 14 amino acids. Germline assignment: CDR1 SQVTM and CDR2 ANQGSEA. V gave up 4 bases and J gave up 5 bases, with 16 bases separating them. DNA of the CDR3: TGCAGCGTTGTTGGGGGACTTCGAATAGATACGCAGTATTTT. Amino acid sequence: CSVVGGLRIDTQYF.

The chain has TRBV19 and TRBJ2-3; 12 bases are shared with TRBD2. This CDR3 has 16 amino acids. V trimming: 6 bases; J trimming: 2 bases; junction bases outside the gene matches: 6. Germline V gene data show CDR1 as LNHDA and CDR2 as SQIVND (reference sequence). CDR3 DNA: TGTGCCAGTAGCCGCGGACTAGCGGGGAACACAGATACGCAGTATTTT. This encodes CASSRGLAGNTDTQYF.

CDR3 region: CASSVLAGNTGELFF. CDR3 DNA: TGTGCCAGCAGTGTCTTAGCCGGGAACACCGGGGAGCTGTTTTTT. The chain is built from TRBV6-4 and TRBJ2-2; D remains ambiguous. V was cut by 4 bases and J by 1 base, with 10 bases left in between. CDR3 length equals 15 residues. Germline V CDR1 and CDR2: MRHNA, SNTAGT.

This chain joins TRBV5-6 and TRBJ1-5, with D hard to call. Trimming shortened V by 0 bases and J by 7 bases, and 5 bases separated the two germline ends. Germline V gene data show CDR1 as SGHDT and CDR2 as YYEEEE. The length of the CDR3 is 12 residues. The CDR3 protein is CASSLGSQPQHF. CDR3 bases: TGTGCCAGCAGCTTGGGGAGCCAGCCCCAGCATTTT.

This clone has only one observation. The chain employs TRBV19 and TRBJ1-2, with 7 positions matching TRBD1. Trimming removed 5 bases from V and 1 base from J; junction bases left unmatched: 7. CDR3 length: 15 amino acids. Germline CDR1 is LNHDA and CDR2 is SQIVND (reference sequence). The CDR3 reads CASSPRTGGNYGYTF. The CDR3, as DNA: TGTGCCAGTAGTCCCCGGACAGGAGGTAACTATGGCTACACCTTC.

The V gene is TRBV28, the J gene TRBJ2-7, with no clear D. Germline V gene data show CDR1 as MDHEN and CDR2 as SYDVKM. The V gene lost 2 bases and the J gene lost 5 bases, with 10 bases spanning the gap. The CDR3 contains 13 residues. CDR3 coding DNA: TGTGCCAGCAGTTTACAGGCGTCCGACGAGCAGTACTTC. Protein: CASSLQASDEQYF.

The chain couples TRBV10-2 to TRBJ1-3, with D possibly matching TRBD1 (6 bases). Germline V gene lookup returns CDR1 WSHSY and CDR2 SAAADI. This CDR3 is 14 amino acids long. The germline V and J ends were trimmed by 6 bases and 1 base, with 10 bases remaining between them. CDR3 DNA: TGCGCCAGCAGAAGACAGGAATCTGGAAACACCATATATTTT. It translates to CASRRQESGNTIYF.

The chain joins TRBV19 to TRBJ1-1, with TRBD1 matching 7 bases. CDR1 and CDR2 (germline): LNHDA, SQIVND (reference sequence). V trimming: 2 bases; J trimming: 0 bases; junction bases outside the gene matches: 3. The CDR3 loop spans 15 amino acids. Written as DNA, the CDR3 is TGTGCCAGTAGTATAATACAGGGGATGAACACTGAAGCTTTCTTT. This codes for CASSIIQGMNTEAFF.

V gene TRBV9 combines with J gene TRBJ1-2, with 10 nucleotides matching TRBD1. This CDR3 is built from 16 residues. Germline trimming cut 4 bases from V and 5 bases from J; bases unmatched to any gene: 11. Germline-derived CDR1 and CDR2 are SGDLS and YYNGEE. The CDR3 spells CASSLTPGQGKYGYTF. DNA of the CDR3: TGTGCCAGCAGCCTAACTCCGGGACAGGGGAAATATGGCTACACCTTC.

This clone was counted a few times. This chain joins TRBV5-1 and TRBJ2-1; the D gene is possibly TRBD2 (5 bases). V lost 0 bases to trimming and J lost 6 bases, with 13 bases between them. The CDR3 is made up of 15 amino acids. The V gene's germline CDR1 is SGHRS and CDR2 YFSETQ. The CDR3 DNA follows: TGCGCCAGCAGCTTGGTGGAGAGGGAAGGCAATGAGCAGTTCTTC. Translating gives CASSLVEREGNEQFF.

A few counts support this clone. The CDR3 loop reads CASSEHYDPGQGKDTQYF. The CDR3 region has the DNA TGTGCCAGCAGCGAACACTACGACCCGGGACAGGGGAAAGATACGCAGTATTTT. The chain employs TRBV6-1 and TRBJ2-3, with 10 bases fitting TRBD1. This CDR3 is built from 18 residues. Germline CDR1 and CDR2: MNHNS and SASEGT. V shed 6 bases, J shed 5 bases, and the junction held 17 bases outside the gene matches.